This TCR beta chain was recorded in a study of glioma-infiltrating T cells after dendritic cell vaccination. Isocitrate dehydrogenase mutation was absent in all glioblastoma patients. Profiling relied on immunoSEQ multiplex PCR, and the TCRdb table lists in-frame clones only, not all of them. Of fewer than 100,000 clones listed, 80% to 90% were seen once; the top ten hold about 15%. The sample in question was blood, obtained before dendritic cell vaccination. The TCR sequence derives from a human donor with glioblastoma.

CDR3 coding DNA: TGTGCCAGTAGTATAGCGGGACAGGCTAAACCGGGGAACACTGAAGCTTTCTTT. Translating it yields CASSIAGQAKPGNTEAFF. The chain employs TRBV19 and TRBJ1-1; 8 bases line up with TRBD1. This CDR3 is 18 amino acids long. Germline CDR1 LNHDA, CDR2 SQIVND (reference sequence). V trimming: 1 base; J trimming: 1 base; junction bases outside the gene matches: 11.